The 21 T cell receptor beta chains in this list originate from one sample, sequenced in a study of blood T cell repertoires in COVID-19 (TCRdb year 2020). Library prep was done by the immunoSEQ multiplex PCR assay. TCRdb took this table from immuneACCESS and kept in-frame rearrangements with V and J called. Such tables lack part of the clones; where checked against another copy, unresolved V genes explain under half of the gap, and the rest is unexplained. In all, the sample holds 300,000 to 400,000 clones, and 65% to 90% of those were seen once. The ten biggest clones cover approximately 7.5% of the sample. Sequenced material: peripheral blood. The source of these receptors is a human donor in a cohort sampled during active COVID-19.

The chain recombines TRBV5-4 with TRBJ2-2; 7 bases are shared with TRBD1. V was pared by 2 bases and J by 1 base, with 2 bases of the junction left unmatched. CDR3 size: 15 residues. Germline V CDR1 and CDR2: SGHNT, YYREEE (reference sequence). CDR3 loop: CASSLRTGNTGELFF. In DNA form, the CDR3 reads TGTGCCAGCAGCTTACGGACAGGGAACACCGGGGAGCTGTTTTTT. The whole variable domain, remainder taken from reference TRBV5-4 and TRBJ2-2, is ETGVTQSPTHLIKTRGQQVTLRCSSQSGHNTVSWYQQALGQGPQFIFQYYREEENGRGNFPPRFSGLQFPNYSSELNVNALELDDSALYLCASSLRTGNTGELFFGEGSRLTVL.

The chain couples TRBV6-6 to TRBJ1-5; D gene unclear. The CDR3 covers 14 residues. Germline CDR1 is MNHNY and CDR2 is SVGAGI (reference sequence). With 4 bases removed from V and 0 bases from J, the gap between germline ends came to 7 bases. The DNA of the CDR3 is TGTGCCAGCAGTTTGCGGAATAGCAATCAGCCCCAGCATTTT. It translates to CASSLRNSNQPQHF.

The chain combines TRBV2 with TRBJ2-7; D possibly corresponds to TRBD2 (7 bases). Trimming stripped 4 bases from V and 1 base from J, with 17 bases between. This CDR3 region has 16 residues. Germline V gives CDR1 SNHLY, CDR2 FYNNEI. In DNA form, the CDR3 reads TGTGCCAGCAGTGCAGAGTTTGGGGGGGCATCCTACGAGCAGTACTTC. Protein sequence: CASSAEFGGASYEQYF.

As regards this clone: Other DNA variants within this sample encode the same CDR3. CDR3 in DNA: TGTGCCAGCAGCCTCCGACAGGGGAACACTGAAGCTTTCTTT. As protein: CASSLRQGNTEAFF. V gene TRBV3-1 (or the pseudogene TRBV3-2) combines with J gene TRBJ1-1, with 7 bases fitting TRBD1. This CDR3 is 14 amino acids long. Looked up from germline, CDR1 is LGHDT and CDR2 is YNNKEL (reference sequence). The ends lost 4 bases at V and 1 base at J; junction bases unmatched: 3.

The rearrangement uses TRBV3-1 (or the pseudogene TRBV3-2) and TRBJ2-5, with D maybe TRBD1 (5 bases). V was cut by 4 bases and J by 5 bases, with 5 bases left in between. The CDR3 sequence is 11 residues long. In germline, CDR1 is LGHDT, CDR2 YNNKEL (reference sequence). CDR3 nucleotide sequence: TGTGCCAGCAGCCCAGGGGAGACCCAGTACTTC. Protein product: CASSPGETQYF.

V and J are TRBV6-5 and TRBJ1-1; possible D gene TRBD1, 5 bases. This CDR3 has 13 amino acids. Germline V gene sequence: CDR1 MNHEY, CDR2 SVGAGI. Trimming removed 10 bases at V and 5 bases at J, with 17 bases between. The CDR3 here is CAIYPGEGTEAFF. In nucleotides, the CDR3 is TGTGCCATCTACCCCGGGGAGGGGACTGAAGCTTTCTTT.

The J gene is TRBJ2-3, the V gene TRBV24-1, with a tentative D call TRBD1 (5 bases). Per the germline V gene, CDR1 is KGHDR and CDR2 is SFDVKD. CDR3 length: 17 residues. The V end was cut by 3 bases, the J end by 2 bases, with 17 bases between. The CDR3 DNA sequence: TGTGCCACCAGTGATCGAGGACACACTTCTACCACAGATACGCAGTATTTT. Protein product: CATSDRGHTSTTDTQYF.

The rearrangement uses TRBV7-9 and TRBJ1-3; 10 bases line up with TRBD1. Germline trimming cut 5 bases from V and 4 bases from J; bases unmatched to any gene: 5. There are 15 residues in the CDR3. Germline V gene data show CDR1 as SEHNR and CDR2 as FQNEAQ (reference sequence). CDR3 coding DNA: TGTGCCAGCAGCCGGGACAGGGGTGCAGGAAACACCATATATTTT. Translated: CASSRDRGAGNTIYF. Looking up the rest from reference TRBV7-9 and TRBJ1-3 gives the full variable domain: DTGVSQNPRHKITKRGQNVTFRCDPISEHNRLYWYRQTLGQGPEFLTYFQNEAQLEKSRLLSDRFSAERPKGSFSTLEIQRTEQGDSAMYLCASSRDRGAGNTIYFGEGSWLTVV.

J is TRBJ2-1 and V is TRBV11-2; 11 nucleotides match TRBD2. CDR3 length: 15 amino acids. The V and J ends lost 4 bases and 4 bases, in that order; junction bases with no gene match: 3. CDR1 SGHAT and CDR2 FQNNGV come from the germline V gene. The CDR3 spells CASSSLAGGYNEQFF. CDR3 bases: TGTGCCAGCAGCTCCCTAGCGGGGGGATACAATGAGCAGTTCTTC. Looking up the rest from reference TRBV11-2 and TRBJ2-1 gives the full variable domain: EAGVAQSPRYKIIEKRQSVAFWCNPISGHATLYWYQQILGQGPKLLIQFQNNGVVDDSQLPKDRFSAERLKGVDSTLKIQPAKLEDSAVYLCASSSLAGGYNEQFFGPGTRLTVL.

Points on this clone: The sample has other DNA sequences that encode this CDR3 too. The chain links TRBV27 to TRBJ2-7; D is unresolved. This CDR3 contains 13 residues. Per germline, CDR1 MNHEY and CDR2 SMNVEV (reference sequence). Deletions cut 0 bases from V and 0 bases from J, with 3 bases between. CDR3 nucleotides: TGTGCCAGCAGTTTATCACTCTCCTACGAGCAGTACTTC. Translated: CASSLSLSYEQYF.

This clone was seen a single time. The V and J genes are TRBV24-1 and TRBJ2-3, with D possibly being TRBD1 (5 bases). Germline V gene sequence: CDR1 KGHDR, CDR2 SFDVKD. The CDR3 is made up of 15 amino acids. V was shortened by 4 bases and J by 1 base, with 11 bases between the two germline ends. The CDR3 spells CATSELAGRTDTQYF. DNA of the CDR3: TGTGCCACCAGTGAGTTAGCAGGGCGCACAGATACGCAGTATTTT.

The chain combines TRBV18 with TRBJ1-2; no reliable D call. Trimming pared 0 bases from V and 0 bases from J, leaving 11 bases between. The CDR3 extends over 16 amino acids. Germline V gene sequence: CDR1 KGHSH, CDR2 LQKENI. The CDR3 here is CASSPPIPLSNYGYTF. For the CDR3, the DNA is TGTGCCAGCTCACCACCTATCCCACTCTCTAACTATGGCTACACCTTC.

The chain couples TRBV28 to TRBJ1-5, with D unresolved. V was clipped by 5 bases and J by 4 bases, with 6 bases between them. Germline V gives CDR1 MDHEN, CDR2 SYDVKM. This CDR3 has 12 residues. The CDR3 DNA is TGTGCCAGCAGTCCCGGGAATCAGCCCCAGCATTTT. It encodes CASSPGNQPQHF.

The gene calls are TRBV2 and TRBJ2-4; 10 bases map to TRBD1. Germline V gene data show CDR1 as SNHLY and CDR2 as FYNNEI. CDR3 size: 14 residues. V lost 6 bases to trimming and J lost 7 bases; unmatched junction nucleotides: 6. CDR3 in amino acids: CASRIGQGVNIQYF. The CDR3 coding sequence is TGTGCCAGCAGGATAGGACAGGGGGTCAACATTCAGTACTTC. Filled out from reference TRBV2 and TRBJ2-4, the complete variable domain reads EPEVTQTPSHQVTQMGQEVILRCVPISNHLYFYWYRQILGQKVEFLVSFYNNEISEKSEIFDDQFSVERPDGSNFTLKIRSTKLEDSAMYFCASRIGQGVNIQYFGAGTRLSVL.

As for this clone: This specimen includes other DNA sequences encoding the same CDR3. The chain employs TRBV24-1 and TRBJ1-2, with 7 bases fitting TRBD1. The V segment lost 3 bases and the J segment 4 bases; nucleotides outside the gene matches: 4. Germline lookup yields CDR1 KGHDR and CDR2 SFDVKD. The CDR3 has 14 amino acids. The CDR3 nucleotides read TGTGCCACCAGTGATCGGACAGGAGGCTATGGCTACACCTTC. Protein product: CATSDRTGGYGYTF.

This clone has only a few counts. V gene TRBV6-5 combines with J gene TRBJ1-1; maybe TRBD1 (5 bases). This CDR3 is 14 amino acids long. Per the germline V gene, CDR1 is MNHEY and CDR2 is SVGAGI. CDR3 loop: CAIRQGSLNTEAFF. The CDR3 DNA is TGTGCAATCAGGCAGGGCAGCTTGAACACTGAAGCTTTCTTT.

The genes are TRBV2 and TRBJ1-1; TRBD1 might be the D (5 bases). V was shortened by 6 bases and J by 0 bases, with 11 bases between the two germline ends. Looked up from germline, CDR1 is SNHLY and CDR2 is FYNNEI. The CDR3 runs 14 residues. CDR3 amino acids: CASRQWGMNTEAFF. DNA of the CDR3: TGTGCCAGCAGACAGTGGGGCATGAACACTGAAGCTTTCTTT.

The chain couples TRBV5-6 to TRBJ1-6, with TRBD1 matching over 11 bases. The CDR3 has 16 amino acids. Trimming took 4 bases from V and 7 from J; bases not matched to a gene: 7. CDR1 is SGHDT, CDR2 YYEEEE, per germline. The CDR3 region has the DNA TGTGCCAGCAGCATCCGGGACAGGGGGTCCAATTCACCCCTCCACTTT. This gives the protein CASSIRDRGSNSPLHF.

This chain uses TRBV18 with TRBJ2-7; 7 bases line up with TRBD2. This CDR3 has 15 residues. J lost 3 bases, V lost 3 bases, and 8 bases had no gene match. CDR1 KGHSH and CDR2 LQKENI come from the germline V gene. The CDR3 DNA is TGTGCCAGCTCACCGGGGGGGAGCTGGGGCTACGAGCAGTACTTC. Its translation: CASSPGGSWGYEQYF.

This chain joins TRBV12-3 or TRBV12-4 and TRBJ2-7; tentatively, D is TRBD2 (5 bases). The CDR3 sequence is 11 residues long. V lost 8 bases and J 4 bases, leaving 9 bases between the germline ends. The CDR3 bases are TGTGCCAGCCGACGGGGATACGAGCAGTACTTC. Its translation is CASRRGYEQYF.

The J gene is TRBJ1-4, the V gene TRBV18, with 10 bases lining up with TRBD1. Germline CDR1 is KGHSH and CDR2 is LQKENI. The CDR3 runs to 17 residues. J lost 7 bases, V lost 3 bases, and 11 bases had no gene match. CDR3 amino acids: CASSPQTGGAFGEKLFF. For the CDR3, the DNA is TGTGCCAGCTCACCGCAGACAGGGGGCGCCTTTGGTGAAAAACTGTTTTTT.